Following are 24 T cell receptor beta chains from one sample sequenced in a study of beta chain features in type 1 diabetes listed by TCRdb under 2018. The library was made by the immunoSEQ multiplex PCR assay. The entire isolated RNA was reverse transcribed using the High Capacity cDNA Reverse Transcription Kit, and thus expressed TCRB transcripts were sequenced. Held by TCRdb, this immuneACCESS table contains in-frame sequences only and omits some clones. Under half of the omission traces to an unresolved V gene where checked; the cause of the rest is unknown. The sample includes hundreds of thousands of clones, with about a sixth observed a single time. The ten biggest clones cover about 0.02% of the sample. Sequencing input: naive CD4+ T cells from blood. This specimen's cell subset or site label, interpreted: true naive CD4+ T cells. Receptor source: a woman aged 18 to 35 in good health.

This chain uses TRBV15 with TRBJ1-1, with D unclear. CDR3 length equals 12 residues. Germline-derived CDR1 and CDR2 are LNHNV and YYDKDF (reference sequence). Trimming stripped 1 base from V and 3 bases from J, with 3 bases between. The DNA of the CDR3 is TGTGCCACCAGCAGAGTCGACACTGAAGCTTTCTTT. Its translation is CATSRVDTEAFF.

This clone was seen a few times. The chain combines TRBV4-2 with TRBJ2-5; D is possibly TRBD2 (5 bases). This CDR3 has 15 residues. Trimming took off 1 base at V and 0 bases at J, with 9 bases between the two ends. CDR1 is LGHNA, CDR2 YNFKEQ, per germline. In DNA, the CDR3 is TGTGCCAGCAGCCAAGGGCGACTAAACCAAGAGACCCAGTACTTC. Its protein is CASSQGRLNQETQYF.

The chain links TRBV7-9 to TRBJ2-3; 7 positions match TRBD1. The germline CDR1 and CDR2 sequences are SEHNR and FQNEAQ (reference sequence). CDR3 length: 14 amino acids. With 5 bases clipped from V and 5 bases from J, the junction kept 7 bases outside the gene matches. CDR3 in amino acids: CASSPGTARDTQYF. The CDR3 DNA is TGTGCCAGCAGCCCCGGGACAGCTAGAGATACGCAGTATTTT.

This clone has only a few counts. This chain links TRBV10-3 with TRBJ2-3, with 11 bases matching TRBD2. Per germline, CDR1 ENHRY and CDR2 SYGVKD. J was trimmed by 0 bases and V by 1 base; bases with no gene match: 9. The CDR3 has 19 residues. The CDR3 loop is CAISELGLAGGRSTDTQYF. The CDR3 nucleotides are TGTGCCATCAGTGAGTTGGGTCTAGCGGGAGGTCGGAGCACAGATACGCAGTATTTT.

J is TRBJ2-3 and V is TRBV7-2; 12 bases are a match to TRBD2. This CDR3 region has 18 residues. V shed 6 bases, J shed 4 bases, and the junction held 14 bases outside the gene matches. Germline CDR1 is SGHTA and CDR2 is FQGNSA. CDR3 protein: CASSSAGGLAGFADTQYF. CDR3 DNA sequence: TGTGCCAGCAGTTCTGCCGGAGGACTAGCGGGATTTGCAGATACGCAGTATTTT.

V is TRBV6-6 and J is TRBJ2-5; the D is unclear. TRBJ2-7 matches the DNA end more closely, so the J call is doubtful. The germline V gene encodes CDR1 MNHNY and CDR2 SVGAGI (reference sequence). The CDR3 is made up of 11 amino acids. CDR3 residues: CASSYGHEQYF. The DNA of the CDR3 is TGTGCCAGCAGTTATGGCCACGAGCAGTACTTC.

The chain links TRBV7-2 to TRBJ2-3; 13 bases align to TRBD2. V lost 5 bases, J lost 4 bases, and 9 bases stayed unmatched. The germline V gene encodes CDR1 SGHTA and CDR2 FQGNSA. The CDR3 covers 17 residues. CDR3 sequence reads: CASSVSGTSGTADTQYF. The CDR3 DNA sequence: TGTGCCAGCAGCGTCTCCGGGACTAGCGGGACCGCAGATACGCAGTATTTT.

Turning to this clone: The junction departs from the called germline gene at one end, perhaps through a read error. This chain connects TRBV7-7 to TRBJ2-2, with a weak D call TRBD1 (5 bases). The CDR3 consists of 14 residues. The germline gives CDR1 SSHAT, CDR2 FNYEAQ (reference sequence). The CDR3 spells CASSLGQGIGELFF. The DNA for the CDR3 is TGTGCTAGCAGCTTAGGGCAGGGAATCGGGGAGCTGTTTTTT.

This chain links TRBV4-2 with TRBJ1-2; TRBD1 might be the D (5 bases). The V and J ends lost 0 bases and 5 bases respectively, with 13 bases between them. The CDR3 totals 15 residues. Germline V gene lookup returns CDR1 LGHNA and CDR2 YNFKEQ. This CDR3 reads CASSQDPRDDYGYTF. Here the CDR3 DNA reads TGTGCCAGCAGCCAAGATCCCAGGGACGATTATGGCTACACCTTC.

Only one count was recorded for this clone. The V gene is TRBV25-1, the J gene TRBJ2-1, with 7 bases that match TRBD2. The germline gives CDR1 MGHDK, CDR2 SYGVNS. This CDR3 comprises 16 residues. The V and J ends lost 4 bases and 5 bases, in that order; junction bases with no gene match: 11. The CDR3: CASSGSGILIHNEQFF. CDR3 nucleotides: TGTGCCAGCAGTGGGAGCGGGATACTAATCCACAATGAGCAGTTCTTC.

This clone was picked up a small number of times. J is TRBJ2-5 and V is TRBV5-8; D unresolved. The V end was cut by 4 bases, the J end by 5 bases, with 12 bases between. CDR1 SGHTS and CDR2 YDEGEE come from the germline V gene. CDR3 size: 13 residues. As DNA, the CDR3 is TGTGCCAGCAGCCACCGGAACTCGGAGACCCAGTACTTC. This encodes CASSHRNSETQYF. Complete variable domain (other parts from reference TRBV5-8 and TRBJ2-5): EAGVTQSPTHLIKTRGQQATLRCSPISGHTSVYWYQQALGLGLQFLLWYDEGEERNRGNFPPRFSGRQFPNYSSELNVNALELEDSALYLCASSHRNSETQYFGPGTRLLVL.

This clone was seen a few times. The rearrangement uses TRBV10-3 and TRBJ2-7, with 9 nucleotides matching TRBD1. Germline V lookup: CDR1 ENHRY, CDR2 SYGVKD. CDR3 length equals 15 residues. The trim removed 4 bases at V and 1 base at J, leaving 5 bases unmatched. The CDR3 region is CAISGGQGVSYEQYF. For the CDR3, the DNA is TGTGCCATCAGTGGGGGACAGGGTGTATCCTACGAGCAGTACTTC.

This clone has just a few counts. V usage is TRBV5-6 and J usage is TRBJ2-1, with a weak D call TRBD1 (5 bases). V lost 0 bases, J lost 2 bases, and 6 bases lay in between. This CDR3 contains 14 residues. Germline loops: CDR1 SGHDT, CDR2 YYEEEE. The CDR3 here is CASSLGQTYNEQFF. CDR3 nucleotide sequence: TGTGCCAGCAGCTTGGGACAGACCTACAATGAGCAGTTCTTC.

The V and J genes are TRBV19 and TRBJ2-2, with 7 bases lining up with TRBD2. This CDR3 is built from 14 residues. In germline, CDR1 is LNHDA, CDR2 SQIVND (reference sequence). V was clipped by 6 bases and J by 4 bases; unmatched bases: 5. The CDR3 region is CASRVAGATGELFF. Here the CDR3 DNA reads TGTGCCAGTAGAGTGGCGGGAGCCACCGGGGAGCTGTTTTTT.

This clone was seen only a few times. The rearrangement joins TRBV2 to TRBJ1-5; 10 bases are shared with TRBD1. Germline loops: CDR1 SNHLY, CDR2 FYNNEI. Trimming took 4 bases from V and 6 from J; bases not matched to a gene: 3. The CDR3 is made up of 14 amino acids. CDR3 amino acids: CASSGGTGVQPQHF. CDR3 bases: TGTGCCAGCAGTGGAGGGACAGGGGTTCAGCCCCAGCATTTT.

This chain joins TRBV28 and TRBJ1-2; D remains ambiguous. The CDR3 covers 12 residues. Germline-derived CDR1 and CDR2 are MDHEN and SYDVKM. V gave up 1 base and J gave up 7 bases, with 7 bases separating them. The CDR3, as DNA: TGTGCCAGCAGTTTATTGGGAGGTGGCTACACCTTC. Translating gives CASSLLGGGYTF.

This clone was seen only a few times. V is TRBV7-9 and J is TRBJ2-7; no definite D call. This CDR3 is built from 14 residues. Germline V CDR1 and CDR2: SEHNR, FQNEAQ (reference sequence). Trimming removed 5 bases from V and 4 bases from J, with 15 bases in between. The DNA for the CDR3 is TGTGCCAGCAGCAAAACGGGCTTGACTTACGAGCAGTACTTC. Translation gives CASSKTGLTYEQYF.

The chain uses TRBV5-1 and TRBJ2-3; 7 bases align to TRBD2. The CDR3 loop spans 14 amino acids. The junction had 2 bases not matched to a gene; V was cut back by 0 bases and J by 4 bases. The germline V gene encodes CDR1 SGHRS and CDR2 YFSETQ. CDR3 DNA: TGCGCCAGCAGCTTGGGCGCGGGGGCAGATACGCAGTATTTT. Translating it yields CASSLGAGADTQYF.

The sample holds one count of this clone. This sequence joins TRBV7-9 and TRBJ2-7; D is unresolved. From germline, CDR1 is SEHNR and CDR2 FQNEAQ (reference sequence). The V end lost 5 bases, the J end lost 5 bases, and 10 bases lay between the germline ends. The CDR3 is 12 residues long. The CDR3 DNA sequence: TGTGCCAGCAGCAGAGGTCAGAACGAGCAGTACTTC. It translates to CASSRGQNEQYF.

This clone has just a few counts. This may stem from a read error, because a much larger clone lies one nucleotide away. V usage is TRBV28 and J usage is TRBJ2-1; D gene ambiguous. Looked up from germline, CDR1 is MDHEN and CDR2 is SYDVKM. This CDR3 has 8 amino acids. V was pared by 5 bases and J by 10 bases, with 0 bases between. The CDR3 region has the DNA TGTGCCAGCAGTGAGCAGTTCTTC. Its translation: CASSEQFF.

This clone came up a few times. The chain is built from TRBV7-9 and TRBJ2-2; D ambiguous. Germline V gene lookup returns CDR1 SEHNR and CDR2 FQNEAQ (reference sequence). The CDR3 extends over 13 amino acids. V was shortened by 2 bases and J by 6 bases, with 7 bases between the two germline ends. The CDR3 DNA follows: TGTGCCAGCAGCTTATTGGAGCCCGGGGAGCTGTTTTTT. It encodes CASSLLEPGELFF. The full variable domain, in which reference TRBV7-9 and TRBJ2-2 provide the parts outside the CDR3, is DTGVSQNPRHKITKRGQNVTFRCDPISEHNRLYWYRQTLGQGPEFLTYFQNEAQLEKSRLLSDRFSAERPKGSFSTLEIQRTEQGDSAMYLCASSLLEPGELFFGEGSRLTVL.

The gene calls are TRBV7-2 and TRBJ2-2; TRBD2 aligns across 12 bases. V gave up 4 bases and J gave up 2 bases; unmatched junction bases: 5. Germline assignment: CDR1 SGHTA and CDR2 FQGNSA. CDR3 length: 17 residues. CDR3 sequence: CASSSWTSGVNTGELFF. The CDR3 bases are TGTGCCAGCAGCTCATGGACTAGCGGGGTCAACACCGGGGAGCTGTTTTTT.

J is TRBJ2-5 and V is TRBV7-2, with D possibly TRBD2 on 6 matching bases. The germline V and J ends were trimmed by 5 bases and 2 bases, with 12 bases remaining between them. The germline V gene encodes CDR1 SGHTA and CDR2 FQGNSA. The CDR3 has 14 amino acids. This CDR3 reads CASSRGLAQETQYF. The CDR3 DNA sequence: TGTGCCAGCAGCCGGGGACTGGCACAAGAGACCCAGTACTTC. Combining the CDR3 with reference TRBV7-2 and TRBJ2-5 gives the whole variable domain GAGVSQSPSNKVTEKGKDVELRCDPISGHTALYWYRQSLGQGLEFLIYFQGNSAPDKSGLPSDRFSAERTGGSVSTLTIQRTQQEDSAVYLCASSRGLAQETQYFGPGTRLLVL.

V gene TRBV7-9 combines with J gene TRBJ2-3; TRBD1 or TRBD2 may be the D gene (5 bases each). Germline-derived CDR1 and CDR2 are SEHNR and FQNEAQ (reference sequence). This CDR3 spans 15 amino acids. With 5 bases removed from V and 2 bases from J, the gap between germline ends came to 14 bases. CDR3 residues: CASSPYGGYTDTQYF. The CDR3 nucleotides read TGTGCCAGCAGCCCTTATGGGGGATACACAGATACGCAGTATTTT.